The sequence of this TCR beta chain was determined in a study of blood T cell repertoires in COVID-19. Study context: Acute and convalescent COVID-19 samples came from the United States, Italy and Spain. The analysed material was cDNA or gDNA that came from T cells, B-cell-depleted T cells, or PBMCs.

In the original analysis: Amplification of reference gene primers provided the estimated nucleated cell counts. Clones were read by immunoSEQ multiplex PCR, and TCRdb kept only the in-frame ones, dropping some. V and J calls and clone size are given by that table; D and trimming were obtained from the DNA. This repertoire shows some 130,000 clones, nearly 85% found once; its top ten account for 44%. The germline V and J ends were trimmed by 6 bases and 6 bases, with 14 bases remaining between them. The CDR3 loop spans 13 amino acids. The germline V gene encodes CDR1 LNHNV and CDR2 YYDKDF (reference sequence).

This clonotype was sampled from a human donor in a cohort sampled during active COVID-19. The specimen was peripheral blood. The genes are TRBV15 and TRBJ1-2; D is uncertain. As DNA, the CDR3 is TGTGCCACCAGGTCTCCAACAGAACATGGCTACACCTTC. This gives the protein CATRSPTEHGYTF.